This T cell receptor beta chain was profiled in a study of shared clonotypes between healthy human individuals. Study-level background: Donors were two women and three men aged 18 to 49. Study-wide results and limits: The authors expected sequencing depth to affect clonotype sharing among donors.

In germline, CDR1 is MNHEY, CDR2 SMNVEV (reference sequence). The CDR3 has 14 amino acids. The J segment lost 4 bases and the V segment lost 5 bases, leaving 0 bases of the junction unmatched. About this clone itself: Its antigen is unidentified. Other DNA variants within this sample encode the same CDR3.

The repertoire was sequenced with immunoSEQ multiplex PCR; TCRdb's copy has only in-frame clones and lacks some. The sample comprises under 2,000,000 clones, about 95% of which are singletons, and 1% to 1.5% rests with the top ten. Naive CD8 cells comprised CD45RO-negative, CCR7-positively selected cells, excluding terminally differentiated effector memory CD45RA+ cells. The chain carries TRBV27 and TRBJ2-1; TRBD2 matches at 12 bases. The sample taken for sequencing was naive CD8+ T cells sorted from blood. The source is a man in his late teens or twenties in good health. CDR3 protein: CASSGLAGYNEQFF. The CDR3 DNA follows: TGTGCCAGCAGTGGACTAGCGGGGTACAATGAGCAGTTCTTC.